These 24 T cell receptor beta chains share one sample of origin, sequenced in a study of blood T cell repertoires in COVID-19 (dated by TCRdb to 2020 to 2022). Library preparation used the immunoSEQ multiplex PCR assay. TCRdb obtained this table from immuneACCESS and retained in-frame rearrangements with V and J assigned. These tables miss some clones; where compared with another copy, unresolved V genes account for less than half of the shortfall, and the remainder is unexplained. The sample data list about 170,000 clones, and around 92% of these were observed just once. The ten largest clones take up 4.8% of the sample. The specimen was peripheral blood. These receptors were taken from a man younger than 45 with COVID-19, enrolled during active disease.

The CDR3 nucleotides are TGTGCCAGTAGAATCCGGGACAGGGGATCGGGAGAGCAGTACTTC. It encodes CASRIRDRGSGEQYF. V and J are TRBV19 and TRBJ2-7; 10 bases fit TRBD1. V was pared by 6 bases and J by 7 bases, with 12 bases of the junction left unmatched. Germline V CDR1 and CDR2: LNHDA, SQIVND (reference sequence). The CDR3 totals 15 residues.

The chain carries TRBV10-3 and TRBJ1-2; TRBD1 matches 7 bases. Germline assignment: CDR1 ENHRY and CDR2 SYGVKD. With 4 bases clipped from V and 4 bases from J, the junction kept 9 bases outside the gene matches. CDR3 length: 15 amino acids. CDR3 amino acids: CAISGKQGSSYGYTF. The CDR3 region has the DNA TGTGCCATCAGTGGGAAACAGGGGAGTAGCTATGGCTACACCTTC.

V and J are TRBV3-1 (or the pseudogene TRBV3-2) and TRBJ2-5; perhaps TRBD2 as D (5 bases). Germline CDR1 and CDR2: LGHDT and YNNKEL (reference sequence). The V gene lost 6 bases and the J gene lost 2 bases, with 10 bases spanning the gap. The CDR3 is 13 amino acids. CDR3 region: CASSLPGQETQYF. CDR3 nucleotides: TGTGCCAGCAGTCTACCGGGACAAGAGACCCAGTACTTC.

The gene calls are TRBV3-1 (or the pseudogene TRBV3-2) and TRBJ1-5; possibly TRBD1 for D (5 bases). Trimming removed 5 bases from V and 12 bases from J, with 17 bases in between. Germline V gene sequence: CDR1 LGHDT, CDR2 YNNKEL (reference sequence). The CDR3 is 13 residues long. As DNA, the CDR3 is TGTGCCAGCAGCTACCGGGCCCAGGGATTCCAGCATTTT. Residues: CASSYRAQGFQHF.

The chain combines TRBV19 with TRBJ1-1; D may be TRBD1 (6 bases). Germline assignment: CDR1 LNHDA and CDR2 SQIVND (reference sequence). The CDR3 is 17 residues long. V lost 2 bases, J lost 0 bases, and 16 bases lay in between. CDR3 nucleotide sequence: TGTGCCAGTAGTATACCTCGAGGGGGTGCACTGAACACTGAAGCTTTCTTT. It translates to CASSIPRGGALNTEAFF. Full variable domain (missing parts from reference TRBV19 and TRBJ1-1): DGGITQSPKYLFRKEGQNVTLSCEQNLNHDAMYWYRQDPGQGLRLIYYSQIVNDFQKGDIAEGYSVSREKKESFPLTVTSAQKNPTAFYLCASSIPRGGALNTEAFFGQGTRLTVV.

The chain links TRBV5-4 to TRBJ1-6; D remains ambiguous. The V end was cut by 0 bases, the J end by 10 bases, with 14 bases between. Germline loops: CDR1 SGHNT, CDR2 YYREEE (reference sequence). The CDR3 extends over 15 amino acids. CDR3 nucleotides: TGTGCCAGCAGCTTGGGCTCAGGAAAACGATCACCCCTCCACTTT. It yields the protein CASSLGSGKRSPLHF.

The J gene is TRBJ2-1, the V gene TRBV6-5; the match to TRBD1 covers 8 bases. The CDR3 loop spans 15 amino acids. Per the germline V gene, CDR1 is MNHEY and CDR2 is SVGAGI. With 6 bases clipped from V and 4 bases from J, the junction kept 8 bases outside the gene matches. The CDR3 region has the DNA TGTGCCAGCAGCCGTTCGGGGACAGGATACAATGAGCAGTTCTTC. It codes for CASSRSGTGYNEQFF.

The count of this clone is one. The V and J genes are TRBV7-9 and TRBJ2-7; TRBD1 matches at 9 bases. V shed 1 base, J shed 3 bases, and the junction held 4 bases outside the gene matches. The CDR3 spans 15 residues. Germline CDR1 reads SEHNR; CDR2 reads FQNEAQ (reference sequence). CDR3 protein: CASSLGQGGFYEQYF. In nucleotides, the CDR3 is TGTGCCAGCAGCTTAGGACAGGGGGGATTCTACGAGCAGTACTTC.

The CDR3 is CARTRDTTKNIQYF. CDR3 nucleotides: TGTGCCAGGACCCGGGACACTACCAAAAACATTCAGTACTTC. The V gene is TRBV27, the J gene TRBJ2-4; a weak D match, TRBD1 (6 bases). In germline, CDR1 is MNHEY, CDR2 SMNVEV (reference sequence). The CDR3 contains 14 residues. The germline V and J ends were trimmed by 9 bases and 2 bases, with 14 bases remaining between them.

This chain links TRBV29-1 with TRBJ2-1, with TRBD1 as a possible D gene (5 bases). Between the trimmed V and J ends, which lost 3 bases and 0 bases, there was a span of 12 bases. Germline V CDR1 and CDR2: SQVTM, ANQGSEA. The CDR3 runs 15 residues. CDR3 in amino acids: CSVDQGEVSYNEQFF. The CDR3 DNA reads as TGCAGCGTTGATCAGGGTGAGGTCTCCTACAATGAGCAGTTCTTC.

The chain recombines TRBV29-1 with TRBJ1-4, with 9 nucleotides matching TRBD1. V shed 0 bases and J 10 bases; nucleotides not matched to a gene: 3. This CDR3 contains 13 residues. The germline gives CDR1 SQVTM, CDR2 ANQGSEA. CDR3 sequence reads: CSVEEGQGLKLFF. CDR3 nucleotide sequence: TGCAGCGTTGAAGAGGGACAGGGATTAAAACTGTTTTTT. Filled out from reference TRBV29-1 and TRBJ1-4, the complete variable domain reads SAVISQKPSRDICQRGTSLTIQCQVDSQVTMMFWYRQQPGQSLTLIATANQGSEATYESGFVIDKFPISRPNLTFSTLTVSNMSPEDSSIYLCSVEEGQGLKLFFGSGTQLSVL.

The J gene is TRBJ2-1, the V gene TRBV11-2, with 9 bases matching TRBD1. With V trimmed by 4 bases and J by 10 bases, 14 bases remained unmatched. Germline V gene data show CDR1 as SGHAT and CDR2 as FQNNGV. CDR3 length: 16 amino acids. The CDR3: CASSSSVSDRGREQFF. The CDR3 nucleotides are TGTGCCAGCAGCTCGTCGGTTTCGGACAGGGGCCGCGAGCAGTTCTTC.

The chain has TRBV28 and TRBJ1-2, with TRBD1 matching 8 bases. This CDR3 is 13 amino acids long. V dropped 7 bases and J dropped 7; count of bases not matched to a gene: 8. Germline V CDR1 and CDR2: MDHEN, SYDVKM. CDR3 sequence reads: CASNSQGDGGYTF. The DNA for the CDR3 is TGTGCCAGCAACTCACAGGGGGATGGTGGCTACACCTTC.

The V call is TRBV6-2 or TRBV6-3, the J call TRBJ2-1, with 7 bases fitting TRBD1. Germline lookup yields CDR1 MNHEY and CDR2 SVGEGT. The CDR3 is made up of 16 amino acids. Trimming took 0 bases from V and 8 from J; bases not matched to a gene: 10. In nucleotides, the CDR3 is TGTGCCAGCAGTTACTCGTGGGCAGGGGGTGAGCATGAGCAGTTCTTC. Amino acids: CASSYSWAGGEHEQFF.

V is TRBV5-6 and J is TRBJ1-6; 9 nucleotides line up with TRBD1. Germline CDR1 reads SGHDT; CDR2 reads YYEEEE. The junction had 4 bases not matched to a gene; V was cut back by 1 base and J by 8 bases. The CDR3 loop spans 15 amino acids. The CDR3 reads CASSLTGQGHSPLHF. CDR3 DNA: TGTGCCAGCAGCTTGACGGGACAGGGTCATTCACCCCTCCACTTT.

This sequence joins TRBV28 and TRBJ2-4, with 10 bases lining up with TRBD1. Germline V lookup: CDR1 MDHEN, CDR2 SYDVKM. CDR3 length: 16 amino acids. Unmatched junction bases numbered 11, after V lost 5 bases and J lost 7 bases. CDR3 DNA sequence: TGTGCCAGCAGTCAACCAAGACAGGGGGCCCGCAACATTCAGTACTTC. It codes for CASSQPRQGARNIQYF.

The chain employs TRBV7-2 and TRBJ2-7; maybe TRBD2 (6 bases). The germline CDR1 and CDR2 sequences are SGHTA and FQGNSA. V lost 5 bases, J lost 0 bases, and 11 bases lay in between. There are 14 residues in the CDR3. CDR3 sequence: CASSPGLPSYEQYF. In DNA form, the CDR3 reads TGTGCCAGCAGCCCCGGACTACCCTCCTACGAGCAGTACTTC.

The V gene is TRBV6-1, the J gene TRBJ1-1; D uncertain. Germline loops: CDR1 MNHNS, CDR2 SASEGT. V shed 1 base and J shed 1 base, with 13 bases lying between them. The CDR3 runs 16 residues. CDR3 residues: CASSEVLGQENTEAFF. The CDR3 region has the DNA TGTGCCAGCAGTGAAGTGCTGGGCCAAGAGAACACTGAAGCTTTCTTT.

The chain recombines TRBV29-1 with TRBJ1-2, with D maybe TRBD1 (5 bases). Germline values: CDR1 SQVTM, CDR2 ANQGSEA. The CDR3 is 13 amino acids. The ends were cut back, 2 bases at V and 4 bases at J, with 11 bases in the middle. The CDR3 here is CSVEMGRSYGYTF. The CDR3 DNA sequence: TGCAGCGTTGAAATGGGGCGAAGCTATGGCTACACCTTC.

The gene calls are TRBV20-1 and TRBJ2-1, with 7 bases aligning to TRBD2. Germline V lookup: CDR1 DFQATT, CDR2 SNEGSKA (reference sequence). The CDR3 has 9 amino acids. V trimming: 6 bases; J trimming: 12 bases; junction bases outside the gene matches: 2. This CDR3 is CSAGLSQFF. DNA of the CDR3: TGCAGTGCGGGACTATCGCAGTTCTTC.

J is TRBJ1-5 and V is TRBV24-1; TRBD1 might be the D (6 bases). The germline CDR1 and CDR2 sequences are KGHDR and SFDVKD. CDR3 size: 14 residues. V was shortened by 10 bases and J by 1 base, with 13 bases between the two germline ends. In DNA form, the CDR3 reads TGTGCCACTTCAGGGGAAAGGAGCAATCAGCCCCAGCATTTT. Translation: CATSGERSNQPQHF.

J is TRBJ2-5 and V is TRBV28; weak D call: TRBD2 (6 bases). Trimming pared 3 bases from V and 2 bases from J, leaving 13 bases between. Germline CDR1 reads MDHEN; CDR2 reads SYDVKM. There are 15 residues in the CDR3. The CDR3 DNA follows: TGTGCCAGCAGTTTTCCCCGGGGGATTCAAGAGACCCAGTACTTC. Its protein is CASSFPRGIQETQYF.

The V call is TRBV2, the J call TRBJ2-7; 11 nucleotides agree with TRBD1. Germline-derived CDR1 and CDR2 are SNHLY and FYNNEI. The CDR3 is made up of 16 amino acids. V dropped 6 bases and J dropped 0; count of bases not matched to a gene: 7. The DNA for the CDR3 is TGTGCCAGCAGCCTCACGGGGACAGGGGGCTCCTACGAGCAGTACTTC. Encoded protein: CASSLTGTGGSYEQYF. The entire variable domain, with the rest obtained from reference TRBV2 and TRBJ2-7, is as follows: EPEVTQTPSHQVTQMGQEVILRCVPISNHLYFYWYRQILGQKVEFLVSFYNNEISEKSEIFDDQFSVERPDGSNFTLKIRSTKLEDSAMYFCASSLTGTGGSYEQYFGPGTRLTVT.

This clone appeared a few times. The chain recombines TRBV7-8 with TRBJ1-2; D is ambiguous. Germline CDR1 reads SGHVS; CDR2 reads FQNEAQ. This CDR3 comprises 14 residues. Between the trimmed V and J ends, which lost 6 bases and 2 bases, there was a span of 13 bases. Here the CDR3 DNA reads TGTGCCAGCAGTTTGTTGACACCCAACTATGGCTACACCTTC. It specifies CASSLLTPNYGYTF. Variable domain in full (rest from reference TRBV7-8 and TRBJ1-2): GAGVSQSPRYKVAKRGQDVALRCDPISGHVSLFWYQQALGQGPEFLTYFQNEAQLDKSGLPSDRFFAERPEGSVSTLKIQRTQQEDSAVYLCASSLLTPNYGYTFGSGTRLTVV.